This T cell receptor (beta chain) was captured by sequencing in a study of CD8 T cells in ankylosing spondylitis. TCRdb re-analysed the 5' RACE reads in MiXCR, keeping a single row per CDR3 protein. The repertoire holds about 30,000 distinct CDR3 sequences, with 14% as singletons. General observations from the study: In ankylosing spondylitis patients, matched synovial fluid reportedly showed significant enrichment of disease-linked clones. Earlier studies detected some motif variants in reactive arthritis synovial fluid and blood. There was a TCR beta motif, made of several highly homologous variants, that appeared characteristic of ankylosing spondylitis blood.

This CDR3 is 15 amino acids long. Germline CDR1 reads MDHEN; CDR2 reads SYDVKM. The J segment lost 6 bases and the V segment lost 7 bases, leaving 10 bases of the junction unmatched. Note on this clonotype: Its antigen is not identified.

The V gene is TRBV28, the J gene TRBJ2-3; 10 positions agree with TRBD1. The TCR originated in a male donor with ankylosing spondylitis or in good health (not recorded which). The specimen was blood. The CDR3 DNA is TGTGCCAGCACCACACCGGGACAGGGGAAGGATACGCAGTATTTT. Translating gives CASTTPGQGKDTQYF.